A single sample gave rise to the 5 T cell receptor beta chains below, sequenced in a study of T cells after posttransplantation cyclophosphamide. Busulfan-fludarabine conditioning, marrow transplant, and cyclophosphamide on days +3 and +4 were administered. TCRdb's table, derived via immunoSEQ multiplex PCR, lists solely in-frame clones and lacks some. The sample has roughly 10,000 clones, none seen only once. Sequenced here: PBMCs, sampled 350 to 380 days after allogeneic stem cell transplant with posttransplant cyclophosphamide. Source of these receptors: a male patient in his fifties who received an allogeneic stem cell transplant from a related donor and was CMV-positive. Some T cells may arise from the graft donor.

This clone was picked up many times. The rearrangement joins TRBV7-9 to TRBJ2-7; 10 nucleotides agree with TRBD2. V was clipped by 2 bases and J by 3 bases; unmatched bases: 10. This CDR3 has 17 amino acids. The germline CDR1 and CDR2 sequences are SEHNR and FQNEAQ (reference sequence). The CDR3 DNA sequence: TGTGCCAGCAGCTTAAGTCCCATACTAGCGGGGATCTACGAGCAGTACTTC. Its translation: CASSLSPILAGIYEQYF.

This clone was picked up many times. CDR3 in DNA: TGTGCCATCCGAGGGGGGGTGGGAGATACGCAGTATTTT. Amino acids: CAIRGGVGDTQYF. The genes are TRBV10-3 and TRBJ2-3; tentatively, D is TRBD2 (7 bases). Germline V gene lookup returns CDR1 ENHRY and CDR2 SYGVKD. This CDR3 is built from 13 residues. V lost 8 bases and J 5 bases, leaving 14 bases between the germline ends.

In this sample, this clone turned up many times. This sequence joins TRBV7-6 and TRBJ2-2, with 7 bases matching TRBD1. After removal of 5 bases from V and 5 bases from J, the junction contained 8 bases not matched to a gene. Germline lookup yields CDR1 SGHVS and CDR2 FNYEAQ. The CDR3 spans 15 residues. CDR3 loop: CASSPQGVGTGELFF. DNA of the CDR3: TGTGCCAGCAGCCCTCAGGGGGTCGGGACCGGGGAGCTGTTTTTT.

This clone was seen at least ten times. CDR3 nucleotide sequence: TGTGCCAGCAGCTTAAGTAGGGCGGGAATGCATCAGCCCCAGCATTTT. Translation: CASSLSRAGMHQPQHF. The chain couples TRBV7-8 to TRBJ1-5; D is unclear. The V end lost 2 bases, the J end lost 5 bases, and 16 bases lay between the germline ends. Germline V gene lookup returns CDR1 SGHVS and CDR2 FQNEAQ. There are 16 residues in the CDR3.

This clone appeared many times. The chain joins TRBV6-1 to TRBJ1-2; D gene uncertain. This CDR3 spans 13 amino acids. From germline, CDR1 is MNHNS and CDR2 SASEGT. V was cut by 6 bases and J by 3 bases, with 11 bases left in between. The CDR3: CASRRGPDYGYTF. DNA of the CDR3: TGTGCCAGCAGACGAGGGCCGGACTATGGCTACACCTTC.